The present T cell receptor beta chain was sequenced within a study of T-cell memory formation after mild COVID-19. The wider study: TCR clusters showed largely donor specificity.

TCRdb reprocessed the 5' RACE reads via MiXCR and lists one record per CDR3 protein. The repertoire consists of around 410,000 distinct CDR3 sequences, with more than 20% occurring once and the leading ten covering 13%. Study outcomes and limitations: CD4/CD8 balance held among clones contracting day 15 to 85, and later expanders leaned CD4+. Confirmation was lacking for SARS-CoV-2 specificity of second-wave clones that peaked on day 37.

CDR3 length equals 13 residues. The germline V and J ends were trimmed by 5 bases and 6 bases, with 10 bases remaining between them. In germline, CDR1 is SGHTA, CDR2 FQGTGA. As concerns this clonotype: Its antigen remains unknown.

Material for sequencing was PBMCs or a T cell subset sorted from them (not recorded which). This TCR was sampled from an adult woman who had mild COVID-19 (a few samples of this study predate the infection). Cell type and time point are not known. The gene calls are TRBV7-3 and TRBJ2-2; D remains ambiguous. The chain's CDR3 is CASSPQHAGELFF. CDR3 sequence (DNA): TGTGCCAGCAGCCCCCAACATGCCGGGGAGCTGTTTTTT.